The next 32 T cell receptor beta chains were all read from a single sample in a study of CD8 T cells in Susac syndrome. RNA, at about 0.45 to 1 ug, was reverse transcribed with random hexamers. In TCRdb, the immunoSEQ multiplex PCR reads were re-called with MiXCR into one record per CDR3 protein. The repertoire holds roughly 200,000 distinct CDR3 sequences, with approximately 93% as singletons. The sequenced sample consisted of CD4+ T cells from PBMCs. These receptors originate from a human donor in good health.

V is TRBV6-5 and J is TRBJ1-6; perhaps TRBD1 as D (5 bases). This CDR3 is 14 amino acids long. The V end lost 8 bases, the J end lost 7 bases, and 15 bases lay between the germline ends. Germline lookup yields CDR1 MNHEY and CDR2 SVGAGI. The DNA of the CDR3 is TGTGCCAGCGGTAGGGACCGAAGAAATTCACCCCTCCACTTT. The encoded protein is CASGRDRRNSPLHF.

The chain uses TRBV5-1 and TRBJ1-5; 9 bases are a match to TRBD1. Germline V gene data show CDR1 as SGHRS and CDR2 as YFSETQ. The V gene end was trimmed by 4 bases and the J gene end by 0 bases; junction bases not matched to a gene: 2. The length of the CDR3 is 15 residues. The CDR3 DNA reads TGCGCCAGCAGCCCGACAGGGGGTAGCAATCAGCCCCAGCATTTT. It is translated as CASSPTGGSNQPQHF.

The rearrangement links TRBV5-1 to TRBJ2-1; D possibly corresponds to TRBD1 (6 bases). CDR1 is SGHRS, CDR2 YFSETQ, per germline. V shed 7 bases and J shed 6 bases, with 14 bases lying between them. There are 13 residues in the CDR3. The CDR3 DNA reads TGCGCCAGCTCACAGGGTCCCTTCAATGAGCAGTTCTTC. Its translation is CASSQGPFNEQFF.

The V call is TRBV6-2 or TRBV6-3, the J call TRBJ2-7; the D is unclear. This CDR3 spans 10 amino acids. Germline lookup yields CDR1 MNHEY and CDR2 SVGEGT. The V end was cut by 9 bases, the J end by 1 base, with 4 bases between. This CDR3 reads CARFSYEQYV. The CDR3 nucleotides read TGTGCCAGATTTTCCTACGAGCAGTACGTC.

The chain is built from TRBV30 and TRBJ2-2; the D is unclear. Trimming cost V 0 bases and J 7 bases, with 12 bases left between them. Germline V gene lookup returns CDR1 GTSNPN and CDR2 SVGIG (reference sequence). The CDR3 is made up of 14 amino acids. DNA for the CDR3: TGTGCCTGGAGTGTAAAGCCAGTGAACGGGGAGCTGTTTTTT. Translated: CAWSVKPVNGELFF.

This sequence joins TRBV5-4 and TRBJ1-1, with 7 bases fitting TRBD1. Germline V gene sequence: CDR1 SGHNT, CDR2 YYREEE (reference sequence). The J segment lost 1 base and the V segment lost 0 bases, leaving 12 bases of the junction unmatched. The CDR3 is 18 residues long. The CDR3 sequence: CASSLGGRGTLGNTEAFF. The DNA for the CDR3 is TGTGCCAGCAGCTTGGGAGGCAGGGGGACCCTCGGGAACACTGAAGCTTTCTTT.

This chain links TRBV7-9 with TRBJ2-3, with 9 bases that match TRBD1. The V gene end was trimmed by 11 bases and the J gene end by 1 base; junction bases not matched to a gene: 10. This CDR3 has 15 amino acids. Per germline, CDR1 SEHNR and CDR2 FQNEAQ (reference sequence). This CDR3 is CAFSAGDRGTDTQYF. The DNA for the CDR3 is TGTGCCTTCTCTGCAGGGGACAGGGGCACAGATACGCAGTATTTT.

The V call is TRBV3-1, the J call TRBJ2-5, with D possibly TRBD2 on 6 matching bases. Trimming left V 4 bases short and J 9 bases short, with 15 bases between. This CDR3 contains 13 residues. Germline V gene lookup returns CDR1 LGHDT and CDR2 YNNKEL (reference sequence). CDR3 in amino acids: CASSRGAGRPQYF. The CDR3 DNA reads TGTGCCAGCAGCCGTGGGGCGGGGAGGCCCCAGTACTTC.

This chain uses TRBV7-2 with TRBJ1-1; D may be TRBD1 (5 bases). CDR1 SGHTA and CDR2 FQGNSA come from the germline V gene. V lost 3 bases and J 5 bases, leaving 13 bases between the germline ends. The CDR3 spans 14 residues. CDR3 nucleotides: TGTGCCAGCAGCTTGGCGGGGGGATGGACTGAAGCTTTCTTT. It yields the protein CASSLAGGWTEAFF.

The chain has TRBV6-1 and TRBJ2-5; D unresolved. The V and J ends lost 3 bases and 0 bases respectively, with 5 bases between them. This CDR3 contains 13 residues. Germline V gene sequence: CDR1 MNHNS, CDR2 SASEGT. The CDR3 DNA reads TGTGCCAGCAGTGACACGTACCAAGAGACCCAGTACTTC. It is translated as CASSDTYQETQYF.

The chain carries TRBV12-3 or TRBV12-4 and TRBJ2-3; D gene unclear. The CDR3 is 11 amino acids. Trimming cost V 6 bases and J 6 bases, with 7 bases left between them. CDR3 in amino acids: CASRELDTQYF. DNA of the CDR3: TGTGCCAGCAGGGAGTTGGATACGCAGTATTTT.

The chain combines TRBV2 with TRBJ2-4; 7 bases match TRBD1. This CDR3 comprises 17 residues. Looked up from germline, CDR1 is SNHLY and CDR2 is FYNNEI. Unmatched junction bases numbered 14, after V lost 6 bases and J lost 3 bases. CDR3 loop: CASSPPGQSMNKNIQYF. CDR3 sequence (DNA): TGTGCCAGCAGCCCTCCGGGACAGTCGATGAACAAAAACATTCAGTACTTC.

The chain recombines TRBV2 with TRBJ2-7; 10 bases fit TRBD2. Trimming took 3 bases from V and 9 from J; bases not matched to a gene: 11. CDR1 and CDR2 from the germline V gene are SNHLY and FYNNEI. The CDR3 runs to 15 residues. The CDR3 sequence: CASSDLAGASSGQYV. CDR3 coding DNA: TGTGCCAGCAGTGACCTAGCGGGGGCCTCTAGCGGGCAGTACGTC.

This sequence joins TRBV18 and TRBJ2-6; possibly TRBD2 for D (6 bases). Germline CDR1 reads KGHSH; CDR2 reads LQKENI. The CDR3 extends over 15 amino acids. V was cut by 3 bases and J by 3 bases, with 9 bases left in between. The CDR3 nucleotides read TGTGCCAGCTCACCCCAGGGAGGTGGGGCCAACGTCCTGACTTTC. Translation gives CASSPQGGGANVLTF.

The J gene is TRBJ2-5, the V gene TRBV3-1, with D possibly being TRBD2 (6 bases). CDR3 length equals 15 residues. Trimming took 1 base from V and 4 from J, leaving 13 bases between them. The germline gives CDR1 LGHDT, CDR2 YNNKEL (reference sequence). The CDR3 sequence: CASSQGGAGRETQYF. In DNA form, the CDR3 reads TGTGCCAGCAGCCAAGGCGGGGCGGGGCGAGAGACCCAGTACTTC.

The chain uses TRBV5-1 and TRBJ2-6; D uncertain. The CDR3 loop spans 19 amino acids. Germline CDR1 reads SGHRS; CDR2 reads YFSETQ. Trimming left V 4 bases short and J 2 bases short, with 22 bases between. The CDR3, as DNA: TGCGCCAGCAGCAGTGACAACCGTCCCAATCTTGCTGGGGCCAACGTCCTGACTTTC. Encoded protein: CASSSDNRPNLAGANVLTF.

The table lists this clonotype with a few counts. The chain employs TRBV9 and TRBJ2-6; D is ambiguous. Between the trimmed V and J ends, which lost 5 bases and 0 bases, there was a span of 3 bases. Germline CDR1 reads SGDLS; CDR2 reads YYNGEE. The CDR3 is made up of 13 amino acids. The chain's CDR3 is CASRGSGANVLTF. CDR3 coding DNA: TGTGCCAGCAGGGGCTCTGGGGCCAACGTCCTGACTTTC.

The chain uses TRBV19 and TRBJ1-6; 7 bases are a match to TRBD1. V gave up 10 bases and J gave up 7 bases; unmatched junction bases: 13. The CDR3 is 15 amino acids. Germline V gene data show CDR1 as LNHDA and CDR2 as SQIVND (reference sequence). The CDR3 sequence is CATSDRRAQNSPLHF. Written as DNA, the CDR3 is TGTGCCACCTCGGACAGGCGGGCCCAAAATTCACCCCTCCACTTT. Supplemented by reference TRBV19 and TRBJ1-6, the full variable domain reads DGGITQSPKYLFRKEGQNVTLSCEQNLNHDAMYWYRQDPGQGLRLIYYSQIVNDFQKGDIAEGYSVSREKKESFPLTVTSAQKNPTAFYLCATSDRRAQNSPLHFGNGTRLTVT.

This chain connects TRBV5-1 to TRBJ1-1; tentatively, D is TRBD1 (6 bases). The CDR3 is 14 residues long. CDR1 is SGHRS, CDR2 YFSETQ, per germline. V was clipped by 7 bases and J by 1 base, with 14 bases between them. CDR3 sequence (DNA): TGCGCCAGCTTAAAGGGGGATACGAACACTGAAGCTTTCTTT. Translation gives CASLKGDTNTEAFF.

The chain has TRBV6-8 and TRBJ1-1; a possible D gene is TRBD1 (5 bases). Between the trimmed V and J ends, which lost 8 bases and 0 bases, there was a span of 19 bases. The CDR3 has 16 amino acids. CDR1 is MNHGY and CDR2 is SAAAGT in the germline V gene. The CDR3 coding sequence is TGTGCCAGCCAAGACGACAGATTATTCATGAACACTGAAGCTTTCTTT. It encodes CASQDDRLFMNTEAFF.

This rearrangement joins TRBV28 to TRBJ2-3, with 12 bases that match TRBD2. Germline CDR1 and CDR2: MDHEN and SYDVKM. This CDR3 is 16 amino acids long. Trimming took 5 bases from V and 5 from J; bases not matched to a gene: 8. In nucleotides, the CDR3 is TGTGCCAGCAGTGGGACTAGCGGGTCCCTCGTAGATACGCAGTATTTT. Protein: CASSGTSGSLVDTQYF.

The chain has TRBV15 and TRBJ1-5; 10 nucleotides line up with TRBD1. The V gene end was trimmed by 1 base and the J gene end by 2 bases; junction bases not matched to a gene: 5. Germline-derived CDR1 and CDR2 are LNHNV and YYDKDF (reference sequence). CDR3 length: 17 amino acids. CDR3 in amino acids: CATSRGVTGGGNQPQHF. The CDR3 DNA reads TGTGCCACCAGCAGAGGGGTGACAGGGGGCGGCAATCAGCCCCAGCATTTT.

CDR3 DNA sequence: TGTGCCAGCAGCCAGATAACTGGCGGGCAAGAGACCCAGTACTTC. Translated, it gives CASSQITGGQETQYF. The gene calls are TRBV14 and TRBJ2-5; D might be TRBD2 (5 bases). V was trimmed by 3 bases and J by 2 bases, leaving 13 bases between them. Germline V lookup: CDR1 SGHDN, CDR2 FVKESK. The CDR3 runs 15 residues. Full variable domain (missing parts from reference TRBV14 and TRBJ2-5): EAGVTQFPSHSVIEKGQTVTLRCDPISGHDNLYWYRRVMGKEIKFLLHFVKESKQDESGMPNNRFLAERTGGTYSTLKVQPAELEDSGVYFCASSQITGGQETQYFGPGTRLLVL.

The chain links TRBV6-6 to TRBJ2-5; TRBD1 aligns across 8 bases. This CDR3 has 13 residues. CDR1 and CDR2 from the germline V gene are MNHNY and SVGAGI (reference sequence). After removal of 6 bases from V and 5 bases from J, the junction contained 5 bases not matched to a gene. In nucleotides, the CDR3 is TGTGCCAGCAGGGACAGGGCCAGGGAGACCCAGTACTTC. Amino acids: CASRDRARETQYF.

This clonotype was recorded only once. Germline is not matched at one junction end, which may reflect a read error. V usage is TRBV12-3 or TRBV12-4 and J usage is TRBJ1-2, with a possible D match to TRBD1 (5 bases). This CDR3 spans 11 amino acids. For the CDR3, the DNA is TGTGCCAGCAGATTAGGGGTTGGCTACACCTTC. It translates to CASRLGVGYTF.

CDR3 amino acids: CASSPRTSEETQYF. The CDR3 nucleotides are TGTGCCAGCAGCCCTCGGACAAGCGAAGAGACCCAGTACTTC. The J gene is TRBJ2-5, the V gene TRBV7-9; tentative D call: TRBD1 (5 bases). V was pared by 5 bases and J by 3 bases, with 13 bases between. The germline gives CDR1 SEHNR, CDR2 FQNEAQ (reference sequence). This CDR3 has 14 amino acids. Supplemented by reference TRBV7-9 and TRBJ2-5, the full variable domain reads DTGVSQNPRHKITKRGQNVTFRCDPISEHNRLYWYRQTLGQGPEFLTYFQNEAQLEKSRLLSDRFSAERPKGSFSTLEIQRTEQGDSAMYLCASSPRTSEETQYFGPGTRLLVL.

The J gene is TRBJ2-7, the V gene TRBV6-5, with D perhaps TRBD1 (5 bases). Trimming removed 8 bases at V and 5 bases at J, with 19 bases between. Germline values: CDR1 MNHEY, CDR2 SVGAGI. CDR3 length: 14 residues. The DNA for the CDR3 is TGTGCCAGCGCGAAGACGCAGGGCCGCGACGAGCAGTACTTC. This translates into CASAKTQGRDEQYF.

The gene calls are TRBV12-3 or TRBV12-4 and TRBJ2-2; tentatively, D is TRBD1 (5 bases). Between the trimmed V and J ends, which lost 9 bases and 1 base, there was a span of 15 bases. The CDR3 extends over 15 amino acids. CDR3 in amino acids: CARALGQQNTGELFF. CDR3 nucleotide sequence: TGTGCCAGGGCGCTGGGGCAGCAGAACACCGGGGAGCTGTTTTTT.

This chain joins TRBV7-9 and TRBJ2-4, with D unclear. V was clipped by 5 bases and J by 0 bases, with 20 bases between them. The length of the CDR3 is 18 residues. Germline assignment: CDR1 SEHNR and CDR2 FQNEAQ (reference sequence). CDR3 residues: CASSQALGTILAKNIQYF. The CDR3, as DNA: TGTGCCAGCAGCCAAGCCCTAGGAACCATCCTAGCCAAAAACATTCAGTACTTC.

The gene calls are TRBV5-1 and TRBJ2-5, with D possibly matching TRBD1 (6 bases). Trimming cost V 4 bases and J 5 bases, with 12 bases left between them. The CDR3 runs to 13 residues. The germline CDR1 and CDR2 sequences are SGHRS and YFSETQ. CDR3 loop: CASSSDRKETQYF. CDR3 in DNA: TGCGCCAGCAGCAGCGACAGGAAGGAGACCCAGTACTTC.

The J gene is TRBJ2-6, the V gene TRBV4-2; TRBD1 matches 8 bases. This CDR3 region has 18 residues. V lost 4 bases and J lost 2; bases outside the gene matches: 10. Germline V gene lookup returns CDR1 LGHNA and CDR2 YNFKEQ. The CDR3 coding sequence is TGTGCCAGCAGCCGTAGTTCAGGGGGCGACGCTGGGGCCAACGTCCTGACTTTC. Residues: CASSRSSGGDAGANVLTF.

The rearrangement joins TRBV5-4 to TRBJ2-5, with a weak D call TRBD2 (6 bases). The CDR3 is 14 residues long. Germline V gene lookup returns CDR1 SGHNT and CDR2 YYREEE (reference sequence). The V gene lost 3 bases and the J gene lost 5 bases, with 14 bases spanning the gap. In DNA form, the CDR3 reads TGTGCCAGCAGCTCCCCCACTAGCTTTGAGACCCAGTACTTC. This translates into CASSSPTSFETQYF. The full variable domain, its missing parts supplied by reference TRBV5-4 and TRBJ2-5, is ETGVTQSPTHLIKTRGQQVTLRCSSQSGHNTVSWYQQALGQGPQFIFQYYREEENGRGNFPPRFSGLQFPNYSSELNVNALELDDSALYLCASSSPTSFETQYFGPGTRLLVL.